The rows below give T cell receptor beta chains drawn from one sample of a study of blood T cell repertoires in COVID-19. This table comes from immunoSEQ multiplex PCR, and its TCRdb copy is limited to in-frame clones, with some not included. The data contain about 160,000 clones, 76% of them singletons. Sequenced material: peripheral blood. Every receptor here comes from a woman of 80 years or more with acute or convalescent COVID-19. Each CDR3 is given with its conserved first and last residue. The D gene is left open where the match is weak. Not every row has a clone size; where given, it reads once, few, many or a size class.

CDR3 DNA: TGTGCCAGCAGTTTTGGCGGAGCCATGAACACTGAAGCTTTCTTT; CDR3 protein: CASSFGGAMNTEAFF; V gene: TRBV5-4; clone size: NA; J gene: TRBJ1-1; D gene: NA
CDR3 DNA: TGTGCCAGCAGCCTGGGACCGGGGGACTCTGGAAACACCATATATTTT; CDR3 protein: CASSLGPGDSGNTIYF; V gene: TRBV4-2; clone size: few; J gene: TRBJ1-3; D gene: NA
CDR3 DNA: TGTGCCAGCAGTCCTCCGGGACTACGGGGGCAGTTCTTC; CDR3 protein: CASSPPGLRGQFF; V gene: TRBV6-6; clone size: NA; J gene: TRBJ2-1; D gene: TRBD2
CDR3 DNA: TGCGCCAGCAGCTCGGTGGGGCTAGCGGGGGGGTTCGCGGTGCAGTTCTTC; CDR3 protein: CASSSVGLAGGFAVQFF; V gene: TRBV5-1; clone size: NA; J gene: TRBJ2-1; D gene: TRBD2
CDR3 DNA: TGTGCCAGCAGCCTTAGCGGGATGGGTGATGAGCAGTTCTTC; CDR3 protein: CASSLSGMGDEQFF; V gene: TRBV3-1/TRBV3-2; clone size: NA; J gene: TRBJ2-1; D gene: TRBD2
CDR3 DNA: TGTGCCAGCAAATGGGACAAGAACATGAACACTGAAGCTTTCTTT; CDR3 protein: CASKWDKNMNTEAFF; V gene: TRBV2; clone size: NA; J gene: TRBJ1-1; D gene: NA
CDR3 DNA: TGTGCCAGCAGAGGGGTGGGTCCATTCTATGGCTACACCTTC; CDR3 protein: CASRGVGPFYGYTF; V gene: TRBV6-5; clone size: NA; J gene: TRBJ1-2; D gene: NA
CDR3 DNA: TGTGCCAGCAGCGTAGAGGGACAGCCTAACACTGAAGCTTTCTTT; CDR3 protein: CASSVEGQPNTEAFF; V gene: TRBV9; clone size: once; J gene: TRBJ1-1; D gene: TRBD1
CDR3 DNA: TGTGCCAGCTCACCCCCAGGGTCCTCCTACAATGAGCAGTTCTTC; CDR3 protein: CASSPPGSSYNEQFF; V gene: TRBV18; clone size: NA; J gene: TRBJ2-1; D gene: NA
CDR3 DNA: TGTGCCAGCAGCCCGACTAGCGGGGGGGCCGACGAGACCCAGTACTTC; CDR3 protein: CASSPTSGGADETQYF; V gene: TRBV3-1/TRBV3-2; clone size: once; J gene: TRBJ2-5; D gene: TRBD2
CDR3 DNA: TGCGCCAGCAGCTTGGATAGCGGGGAGTACAATGAGCAGTTCTTC; CDR3 protein: CASSLDSGEYNEQFF; V gene: TRBV5-1; clone size: NA; J gene: TRBJ2-1; D gene: TRBD2
CDR3 DNA: TGTGCCAGCAGCCCCATTCAGGGGGATGGCTACACCTTC; CDR3 protein: CASSPIQGDGYTF; V gene: TRBV11-2; clone size: few; J gene: TRBJ1-2; D gene: TRBD1
CDR3 DNA: TGTGCCAGCAGTTCCCCAGGGCCGTCGAAGTCTGGGGCCAACGTCCTGACTTTC; CDR3 protein: CASSSPGPSKSGANVLTF; V gene: TRBV7-3; clone size: NA; J gene: TRBJ2-6; D gene: NA
CDR3 DNA: TGTGCCAGCAGCTTAGAATGGAGCAAACCTGAAGCTTTCTTT; CDR3 protein: CASSLEWSKPEAFF; V gene: TRBV7-9; clone size: NA; J gene: TRBJ1-1; D gene: NA
CDR3 DNA: TGTGCCAGAGCACCGGGCCGGACAGAGGAATTC; CDR3 protein: CARAPGRTEEF; V gene: TRBV12-1; clone size: few; J gene: TRBJ2-7; D gene: NA
CDR3 DNA: TGTGCCAGCAGCCCATTAGGAGGGTCCTACGAGCAGTACTTC; CDR3 protein: CASSPLGGSYEQYF; V gene: TRBV14; clone size: NA; J gene: TRBJ2-7; D gene: NA
CDR3 DNA: TGCAGCGTTGATGTGACCGGGACAGAAGAGACCCAGTACTTC; CDR3 protein: CSVDVTGTEETQYF; V gene: TRBV29-1; clone size: NA; J gene: TRBJ2-5; D gene: TRBD1
CDR3 DNA: TGTGCCAGCAGCCAAGATAAATCCAGGACCCAGTACTTC; CDR3 protein: CASSQDKSRTQYF; V gene: TRBV4-2; clone size: NA; J gene: TRBJ2-5; D gene: NA
CDR3 DNA: TGCGCCAGCAGCGTAAACGCCGGGACAGTCTATGGCTACACCTTC; CDR3 protein: CASSVNAGTVYGYTF; V gene: TRBV5-1; clone size: NA; J gene: TRBJ1-2; D gene: TRBD1
CDR3 DNA: TGTGCCAGCAGCCAAGATCTGGGGGGGGGATACCAAGAGACCCAGTACTTC; CDR3 protein: CASSQDLGGGYQETQYF; V gene: TRBV4-2; clone size: NA; J gene: TRBJ2-5; D gene: TRBD2
CDR3 DNA: TGTGCCAGCAGCCCGGACAGGAGCTCTGGAAACACCATATATTTT; CDR3 protein: CASSPDRSSGNTIYF; V gene: TRBV11-2; clone size: NA; J gene: TRBJ1-3; D gene: TRBD1
CDR3 DNA: TGTGCCAGTAGTGAGTCCACTAGCGGCGATACGCAGTATTTT; CDR3 protein: CASSESTSGDTQYF; V gene: TRBV19; clone size: NA; J gene: TRBJ2-3; D gene: TRBD2
CDR3 DNA: TGTGCCAGCTCACCAGACGGACAGAGAATATCAGGAAACACCATATATTTT; CDR3 protein: CASSPDGQRISGNTIYF; V gene: TRBV18; clone size: few; J gene: TRBJ1-3; D gene: NA
CDR3 DNA: TGTGCCAGCAGCGTTCTAGGGGCCCCTGGAAACACCATATATTTT; CDR3 protein: CASSVLGAPGNTIYF; V gene: TRBV9; clone size: NA; J gene: TRBJ1-3; D gene: NA
CDR3 DNA: TGTGCCAGCAGTTTGGTGCTAGCGGGAGCCAATGAGCAGTTCTTC; CDR3 protein: CASSLVLAGANEQFF; V gene: TRBV27; clone size: NA; J gene: TRBJ2-1; D gene: TRBD2
CDR3 DNA: TGTGCCAGCAGTTCTGCTGACAGGGGTTCCTACAATGAGCAGTTCTTC; CDR3 protein: CASSSADRGSYNEQFF; V gene: TRBV25-1; clone size: NA; J gene: TRBJ2-1; D gene: TRBD1
CDR3 DNA: TGCAGCGTTGAACAGGGGGGTGAAAAACTGTTTTTT; CDR3 protein: CSVEQGGEKLFF; V gene: TRBV29-1; clone size: NA; J gene: TRBJ1-4; D gene: TRBD1
CDR3 DNA: TGTGCCAGCAGTGGTCGGGTGTCCACTGAAGCTTTCTTT; CDR3 protein: CASSGRVSTEAFF; V gene: TRBV2; clone size: NA; J gene: TRBJ1-1; D gene: NA
CDR3 DNA: TGTGCCAGTAGTTCACCGGGACAGTCCCCCCCGCATTTT; CDR3 protein: CASSSPGQSPPHF; V gene: TRBV19; clone size: NA; J gene: TRBJ1-5; D gene: TRBD1
CDR3 DNA: TGTGCCAGCAGTTTAGAAGGGGCCGGTGGCTACACCTTC; CDR3 protein: CASSLEGAGGYTF; V gene: TRBV12-3/TRBV12-4; clone size: NA; J gene: TRBJ1-2; D gene: NA
CDR3 DNA: TGTGCCACCAGCAAAGAGTATGGACAGAAGAGCAATCAGCCCCAGCATTTT; CDR3 protein: CATSKEYGQKSNQPQHF; V gene: TRBV15; clone size: NA; J gene: TRBJ1-5; D gene: NA
CDR3 DNA: TGTGCCAGCAGCCAAGAATCGACAGGAAAGGAAAAACTGTTTTTT; CDR3 protein: CASSQESTGKEKLFF; V gene: TRBV3-1/TRBV3-2; clone size: NA; J gene: TRBJ1-4; D gene: NA
CDR3 DNA: TGCGCCAGCAGCCAAGAATGGTCTGGGGGGGGGTCAATGAGGCAGTTCTTC; CDR3 protein: CASSQEWSGGGSMRQFF; V gene: TRBV4-3; clone size: NA; J gene: TRBJ2-1; D gene: TRBD2
CDR3 DNA: TGCGCCAGCAGCCAAGGAACAGGGGGGGTCACTGAAGCTTTCTTT; CDR3 protein: CASSQGTGGVTEAFF; V gene: TRBV4-3; clone size: NA; J gene: TRBJ1-1; D gene: TRBD1
CDR3 DNA: TGTGCCAGCAGCTCCTTCCGGGACCAAGAGACCCAGTACTTC; CDR3 protein: CASSSFRDQETQYF; V gene: TRBV7-9; clone size: once; J gene: TRBJ2-5; D gene: NA